This record concerns one T cell receptor beta chain sequence. Its antigen remains unidentified. One base away there is no much larger clone; base qualities are not given. This record belongs to a study of blood T cells in healthy people across ages (dated by TCRdb to 2013 to 2016). Regarding the research as a whole: In model experiments, roughly one uniquely barcoded TCR beta cDNA molecule per two T cells was captured by template switching. Age-related changes in TCR beta repertoire diversity were measured in the study by deep sequencing normalized with unique cDNA molecular identifiers. The donors were split into four age groups: young (average roughly 15 years), middle-aged (about 40), aged (approximately 59) and long-lived (approximately 89). To avoid experimental bias, donors of different ages were spread randomly across the sequencing lanes. Using the same blood draw, the study looked at two additional independent replicas of 1 million unique cDNA reads for two donors, one aged 18 to 30 and the other aged 80 or older.

The library came from 5' RACE. Instrument on record: Illumina HiSeq 2500. A second PCR of roughly 6 to 11 cycles was run with a J-beta primer mix and a sample-barcoded 5' primer. A unique molecular identifier was introduced onto each TCR beta cDNA molecule by a template-switch 5' adaptor carrying 12 random nucleotides. Each sample yielded at least 2.5 million CDR3-containing paired-end reads. All of the RNA was converted into first-strand cDNA using the Mint cDNA synthesis kit, with a TRBC-specific oligonucleotide serving as the primer. All cDNA was treated with uracil-DNA glycosylase and then went through a first 18-cycle PCR with the universal primers M1SS and BC2_uni_R. In the paper's pipeline: For normalization, 1 million high-quality reads, each with a distinct molecular identifier, were randomly selected from each sample. Reads with shared molecular identifiers were discarded instead of being binned into consensus sequences. MiTCR, run with a Q25 quality threshold and the strictest error-elimination algorithm, handled CDR3 identification, clonotype clustering and error correction. A nonparametric unseen species model with Euler transformation was used to estimate a lower bound on total TCR beta diversity. TCRdb redid the processing of the public reads, applying fastp at Q25 and MiXCR, and retained in-frame beta chains. When rows share a CDR3 protein, they turn into one entry using the most common DNA and genes. Here the V and J calls rest on TCRdb's processing, not on the authors' analysis. This sample lists roughly 1.6 million distinct CDR3 sequences; roughly 32% were detected once. The biggest ten clones account for about 10% of the sample.

The paper's findings and limits, for the study overall: Compared with the aged group, the long-lived group had more naive CD4+ T cells, fewer expanded clones and increased TCR diversity, suggesting age selection. As age increased, observed TCR beta diversity per million T cells dropped in a roughly linear way, and a significant reduction was already evident by age 40. Estimates of total diversity based on one million sequenced T cells were regarded as lower bounds and as underestimates. A strong correlation was found between observed TCR beta diversity and the percentage of naive T cells measured by flow cytometry. Since profiling was done on bulk unsorted PBMCs, naive and antigen-experienced compartments could not be conclusively compared. The CMV infection status of donors was not known, potentially confounding age-related changes in expanded clonotypes.

The junction carries 12 bases between V and J, which are trimmed by 0 bases and 1 base respectively. The CDR3 starts with the cysteine, ends with the phenylalanine, and has 15 residues. Of all the DNA, just the CDR3 is kept, 45 bases in frame from base 1. The germline V gene (reference sequence) supplies CDR1 DFQATT and CDR2 SNEGSKA. Donors were 30 to 45 systemically healthy Caucasian individuals from Russia aged roughly 6 to 100 years. Around 9.8 milliliters of peripheral blood were collected from each donor into EDTA-treated Vacutainer tubes. Ficoll-Paque density-gradient centrifugation was used to isolate PBMCs, with at least 6.5 million per sample. Trizol reagent was used to extract total RNA from the PBMCs, yielding at least 6 micrograms per sample. Naive CD45RAhigh/CD27high T cell percentages were measured by flow cytometry on a PBMC aliquot from every donor.

This TCR was sampled from a woman in her twenties or thirties in good health. The sequencing input was blood. The rearrangement joined TRBV20-1 to TRBJ2-5; no D gene call is confident. The nucleotide sequence reads as follows: TGCAGTGCTAGAGATGGTGGGCAGACCCAAGAGACCCAGTACTTC. This yields the protein CSARDGGQTQETQYF.